The 25 T cell receptor beta chains reported below all come from one sample, sequenced in a study of cytotoxic CD8 clonotypes in ibrutinib-treated CLL. Using immunoSEQ multiplex PCR, the repertoire was profiled, and TCRdb retains in-frame clones only, with some absent. The table has 20,000 or so clones, about 84% seen once. Sample: PBMCs, taken before ibrutinib treatment. These receptor sequences come from a human donor with chronic lymphocytic leukemia.

This chain uses TRBV6-5 with TRBJ1-1, with unresolved D. Per germline, CDR1 MNHEY and CDR2 SVGAGI. There are 14 residues in the CDR3. Deletions cut 1 base from V and 2 bases from J, with 8 bases between. For the CDR3, the DNA is TGTGCCAGCAGTTACTTGGGAGCCAACACTGAAGCTTTCTTT. Its protein is CASSYLGANTEAFF.

V gene TRBV5-3 combines with J gene TRBJ2-7; D unresolved. TRBV5-3 is an ORF; its function is uncertain. The CDR3 runs to 14 residues. V gave up 3 bases and J gave up 5 bases, with 15 bases separating them. The CDR3 sequence: CARSWPAGPDEQYF. The CDR3 bases are TGTGCCAGAAGCTGGCCGGCAGGACCGGACGAGCAGTACTTC.

This clone was seen a single time. The V gene is TRBV4-3, the J gene TRBJ1-5; D unresolved. This CDR3 is 15 amino acids long. CDR1 and CDR2 (germline): LGHNA, YSLEER. V lost 0 bases and J lost 5, with 11 bases in between. CDR3 nucleotides: TGCGCCAGCAGCCAAGATAGCAGCTCCGATCAGCCCCAGCATTTT. As protein: CASSQDSSSDQPQHF.

This clone was picked up one time. V usage is TRBV7-9 and J usage is TRBJ1-1; possible D gene TRBD1, 5 bases. The CDR3 is 13 residues long. Germline V CDR1 and CDR2: SEHNR, FQNEAQ (reference sequence). V dropped 3 bases and J dropped 6 bases, with 11 bases sitting between them. Here the CDR3 reads CASSLSGVAEAFF. In nucleotides, the CDR3 is TGTGCCAGCAGCTTGTCGGGGGTCGCTGAAGCTTTCTTT.

The CDR3 region has the DNA TGTGCCAGCAGTTCACCATATACAGGGGGCACGAGATACGAGCAGTACTTC. It translates to CASSSPYTGGTRYEQYF. J is TRBJ2-7 and V is TRBV27; 9 bases are shared with TRBD1. Germline V gene lookup returns CDR1 MNHEY and CDR2 SMNVEV (reference sequence). The V segment lost 4 bases and the J segment 4 bases; nucleotides outside the gene matches: 14. The CDR3 runs 17 residues.

The chain has TRBV7-2 and TRBJ2-3; no reliable D call. The germline V gene has CDR1 SGHTA and CDR2 FQGNSA. V shed 5 bases and J shed 10 bases, with 16 bases lying between them. This CDR3 is built from 13 residues. CDR3 sequence (DNA): TGTGCCAGCAGCCCGCCTGGCACGGTGGCGCAGTATTTT. Protein sequence: CASSPPGTVAQYF.

The chain joins TRBV6-1 to TRBJ2-3; D may be TRBD2 (7 bases). The CDR3 is 14 amino acids. Trimming stripped 6 bases from V and 6 bases from J, with 16 bases between. In germline, CDR1 is MNHNS, CDR2 SASEGT. The CDR3 DNA sequence: TGTGCCAGCAGCACAGGGATCGGGGGGGATACGCAGTATTTT. It specifies CASSTGIGGDTQYF.

This chain links TRBV5-1 with TRBJ2-2, with TRBD2 matching over 13 bases. This CDR3 is built from 19 residues. The V gene end was trimmed by 1 base and the J gene end by 4 bases; junction bases not matched to a gene: 10. CDR1 SGHRS and CDR2 YFSETQ come from the germline V gene. The DNA of the CDR3 is TGCGCCAGCAGCTTGCTGTCCGGGACTAGCGGGGCGGGCACCGGGGAGCTGTTTTTT. It codes for CASSLLSGTSGAGTGELFF.

V gene TRBV6-5 combines with J gene TRBJ1-4; 7 nucleotides match TRBD1. V gave up 1 base and J gave up 7 bases; unmatched junction bases: 6. The CDR3 has 15 residues. Germline CDR1 and CDR2: MNHEY and SVGAGI. DNA for the CDR3: TGTGCCAGCAGTTACTATGGGCAGGGGGGTGAAAAACTGTTTTTT. Translating it yields CASSYYGQGGEKLFF.

V and J are TRBV5-4 and TRBJ2-3, with D unclear. CDR1 is SGHNT and CDR2 is YYREEE in the germline V gene (reference sequence). The CDR3 covers 14 residues. V was pared by 4 bases and J by 2 bases, with 11 bases between. The CDR3 spells CASSGPGPTDTQYF. CDR3 bases: TGTGCCAGCAGCGGGCCGGGCCCCACAGATACGCAGTATTTT. The whole variable domain, remainder taken from reference TRBV5-4 and TRBJ2-3, is ETGVTQSPTHLIKTRGQQVTLRCSSQSGHNTVSWYQQALGQGPQFIFQYYREEENGRGNFPPRFSGLQFPNYSSELNVNALELDDSALYLCASSGPGPTDTQYFGPGTRLTVL.

This chain joins TRBV6-6 and TRBJ2-7, with 9 positions matching TRBD1. J was trimmed by 3 bases and V by 6 bases; bases with no gene match: 6. The CDR3 covers 14 residues. Germline loops: CDR1 MNHNY, CDR2 SVGAGI (reference sequence). The DNA for the CDR3 is TGTGCCAGCAGACCGGGACAGGGTCGCTACGAGCAGTACTTC. Protein sequence: CASRPGQGRYEQYF.

The gene calls are TRBV28 and TRBJ2-5; 7 bases align to TRBD1. V shed 3 bases, J shed 0 bases, and the junction held 7 bases outside the gene matches. CDR1 and CDR2 from the germline V gene are MDHEN and SYDVKM. This CDR3 has 16 residues. CDR3 in DNA: TGTGCCAGCAGTTTGTTTGGGACAGCAGACCAAGAGACCCAGTACTTC. It translates to CASSLFGTADQETQYF. Full variable domain (rest looked up from reference TRBV28 and TRBJ2-5): DVKVTQSSRYLVKRTGEKVFLECVQDMDHENMFWYRQDPGLGLRLIYFSYDVKMKEKGDIPEGYSVSREKKERFSLILESASTNQTSMYLCASSLFGTADQETQYFGPGTRLLVL.

V and J are TRBV11-2 and TRBJ2-1; 8 bases are shared with TRBD2. CDR3 length: 16 residues. Germline assignment: CDR1 SGHAT and CDR2 FQNNGV. The V and J ends lost 1 base and 4 bases, in that order; junction bases with no gene match: 6. The CDR3 sequence is CASSLGPAGAYNEQFF. In DNA, the CDR3 is TGTGCCAGCAGCTTAGGCCCAGCGGGAGCATACAATGAGCAGTTCTTC.

This clone counts as medium-sized (0.01 to 0.1%). V gene TRBV5-1 combines with J gene TRBJ2-7; TRBD1 matches at 9 bases. J lost 3 bases, V lost 4 bases, and 5 bases had no gene match. The CDR3 loop spans 14 amino acids. Germline V gene lookup returns CDR1 SGHRS and CDR2 YFSETQ. CDR3 nucleotide sequence: TGCGCCAGCAGCCTCCGGGACAGGGTCTACGAGCAGTACTTC. This sequence encodes CASSLRDRVYEQYF.

The chain joins TRBV30 to TRBJ1-1; maybe TRBD1 (5 bases). Trimming stripped 5 bases from V and 3 bases from J, with 13 bases between. Germline assignment: CDR1 GTSNPN and CDR2 SVGIG (reference sequence). The CDR3 has 13 residues. CDR3 in amino acids: CAWSGTGYTEAFF. The CDR3 DNA is TGTGCCTGGTCCGGTACAGGTTACACTGAAGCTTTCTTT.

This chain uses TRBV10-3 with TRBJ2-5, with TRBD1 matching 7 bases. The CDR3 has 13 amino acids. CDR1 is ENHRY, CDR2 SYGVKD, per germline. V dropped 10 bases and J dropped 4; count of bases not matched to a gene: 9. The CDR3 coding sequence is TGTGCCAACCAGGGACAGTTCGGAGAGACCCAGTACTTC. Its translation: CANQGQFGETQYF.

In DNA, the CDR3 is TGTGCCAGCAGTGCAGATGCAGCAGCTAACTATGGCTACACCTTC. Its translation: CASSADAAANYGYTF. The rearrangement joins TRBV2 to TRBJ1-2; D remains ambiguous. V lost 4 bases and J lost 0, with 12 bases in between. The CDR3 runs 15 residues. Germline V gives CDR1 SNHLY, CDR2 FYNNEI.

This chain connects TRBV9 to TRBJ2-7, with a weak D call TRBD1 (5 bases). V was pared by 0 bases and J by 1 base, with 8 bases between. Germline assignment: CDR1 SGDLS and CDR2 YYNGEE. This CDR3 is 14 amino acids long. The CDR3 is CASSVAGLSYEQYF. The DNA for the CDR3 is TGTGCCAGCAGCGTAGCAGGGTTGTCCTACGAGCAGTACTTC.

This chain's CDR3 is CASGLPYGGTNTGELFF. The CDR3 nucleotides are TGTGCTAGTGGTTTACCATACGGGGGGACGAACACCGGGGAGCTGTTTTTT. The chain couples TRBV12-5 to TRBJ2-2; 7 positions match TRBD2. With V trimmed by 3 bases and J by 0 bases, 7 bases remained unmatched. This CDR3 contains 17 residues. CDR1 LGHNT and CDR2 FRNRAP come from the germline V gene.

V gene TRBV4-3 combines with J gene TRBJ2-1, with D unresolved. Trimming left V 6 bases short and J 5 bases short, with 20 bases between. Per the germline V gene, CDR1 is LGHNA and CDR2 is YSLEER. This CDR3 is 16 amino acids long. The CDR3 region is CASSRRLSPLNNEQFF. The CDR3 DNA follows: TGCGCCAGCAGTCGGCGTCTTAGTCCCCTCAACAATGAGCAGTTCTTC.

This chain connects TRBV5-1 to TRBJ2-1; 11 positions match TRBD2. The CDR3 is 16 residues long. In germline, CDR1 is SGHRS, CDR2 YFSETQ. Trimming removed 4 bases from V and 4 bases from J; junction bases left unmatched: 7. The CDR3 loop is CASSPLTSGAYNEQFF. The CDR3 coding sequence is TGCGCCAGCAGCCCATTGACTAGCGGGGCGTACAATGAGCAGTTCTTC.

V usage is TRBV28 and J usage is TRBJ2-3; the D gene is possibly TRBD2 (5 bases). CDR1 and CDR2 from the germline V gene are MDHEN and SYDVKM. V dropped 5 bases and J dropped 4 bases, with 13 bases sitting between them. This CDR3 contains 14 residues. The CDR3 DNA reads as TGTGCCAGCAGTCAGAATCAGCGGTCAGATACGCAGTATTTT. This encodes CASSQNQRSDTQYF. The full variable domain, completed using reference TRBV28 and TRBJ2-3, is DVKVTQSSRYLVKRTGEKVFLECVQDMDHENMFWYRQDPGLGLRLIYFSYDVKMKEKGDIPEGYSVSREKKERFSLILESASTNQTSMYLCASSQNQRSDTQYFGPGTRLTVL.

V and J are TRBV18 and TRBJ1-1, with unresolved D. V was shortened by 4 bases and J by 1 base, with 7 bases between the two germline ends. This CDR3 comprises 13 residues. Germline values: CDR1 KGHSH, CDR2 LQKENI. The CDR3 reads CASSLKENTEAFF. The CDR3 coding sequence is TGTGCCAGCTCACTGAAAGAGAACACTGAAGCTTTCTTT. Supplemented by reference TRBV18 and TRBJ1-1, the full variable domain reads NAGVMQNPRHLVRRRGQEARLRCSPMKGHSHVYWYRQLPEEGLKFMVYLQKENIIDESGMPKERFSAEFPKEGPSILRIQQVVRGDSAAYFCASSLKENTEAFFGQGTRLTVV.

The rearrangement joins TRBV19 to TRBJ1-6; D possibly corresponds to TRBD1 (6 bases). This CDR3 spans 13 amino acids. Germline CDR1 reads LNHDA; CDR2 reads SQIVND (reference sequence). V was clipped by 4 bases and J by 10 bases, with 11 bases between them. The CDR3 nucleotides read TGTGCCAGTAGTACCCGGACAGAATCACCCCTCCACTTT. Translation gives CASSTRTESPLHF.

This clone appeared a single time. The chain joins TRBV5-5 to TRBJ1-6, with 9 bases that match TRBD1. The germline V gene has CDR1 SGHKS and CDR2 YYEKEE (reference sequence). Trimming took 5 bases from V and 12 from J; bases not matched to a gene: 12. The CDR3 contains 15 residues. CDR3 region: CASSRDRDPLGPLHF. DNA for the CDR3: TGTGCCAGCAGTCGGGACAGGGACCCATTGGGACCCCTCCACTTT.